One sample yielded the 3 T cell receptor beta chains listed below, sequenced in a study of vaccination effects on CD4 cells after COVID-19. Repertoires were generated with immunoSEQ multiplex PCR, while TCRdb's copy carries only in-frame clones and drops some. The sample lists 65,000 to 85,000 clones; about four fifths were seen once. The antigens of these receptors remain unknown. Antigen-specific CD4+ T cells were expanded (with viral peptide pools) by the ViraFEST assay ahead of sequencing. After less than twelve days in culture, the CD4+ T cells were isolated. Vaccinated recipients, who were negative for nucleocapsid antibodies, had no history of SARS-CoV-2 infection. The material sequenced was CD4+ T cells from PBMCs cultured with SARS-CoV-2 spike peptides, taken before COVID-19 vaccination. These receptors came from a human donor who received a COVID-19 vaccine.

The chain carries TRBV5-1 and TRBJ2-5; TRBD1 is a possible D gene (6 bases). Germline V gene data show CDR1 as SGHRS and CDR2 as YFSETQ. The germline V and J ends were trimmed by 0 bases and 5 bases, with 8 bases remaining between them. The CDR3 has 13 amino acids. CDR3 nucleotides: TGCGCCAGCAGCTTGGGCAGGGGCGAGACCCAGTACTTC. Its translation is CASSLGRGETQYF.

The chain recombines TRBV18 with TRBJ1-2; D is perhaps TRBD1 (6 bases). Germline V lookup: CDR1 KGHSH, CDR2 LQKENI. Trimming cost V 3 bases and J 6 bases, with 20 bases left between them. The CDR3 length is 16 residues. Here the CDR3 DNA reads TGTGCCAGCTCACCCTCCTCCGGGGGCTTAGGTCATGGCTACACCTTC. It encodes CASSPSSGGLGHGYTF.

The rearrangement joins TRBV19 to TRBJ1-1, with D hard to call. The CDR3 runs 13 residues. Trimming left V 6 bases short and J 4 bases short, with 12 bases between. Germline V gene sequence: CDR1 LNHDA, CDR2 SQIVND (reference sequence). CDR3 amino acids: CASRREGGTEAFF. CDR3 coding DNA: TGTGCCAGTAGAAGGGAAGGAGGCACTGAAGCTTTCTTT. The variable domain in full, with the rest retrieved from reference TRBV19 and TRBJ1-1, is DGGITQSPKYLFRKEGQNVTLSCEQNLNHDAMYWYRQDPGQGLRLIYYSQIVNDFQKGDIAEGYSVSREKKESFPLTVTSAQKNPTAFYLCASRREGGTEAFFGQGTRLTVV.